This T cell receptor beta chain stems from a study of Graves' ophthalmopathy and Graves' hyperthyroidism listed by TCRdb under 2018. With regard to the full study: Peripheral blood samples were taken at the time of initial diagnosis, before any treatment was given. TCR beta repertoire signatures were used to distinguish Graves' ophthalmopathy from Graves' hyperthyroidism and to predict progression to ophthalmopathy. In total, under 150 blood samples were TCR-sequenced: 40 to 45 ophthalmopathy, about 75 hyperthyroidism and roughly 17 hyperthyroidism-to-ophthalmopathy patients. To explore V-J signatures distinguishing ophthalmopathy from hyperthyroidism, a discovery set of about 99 patients (more than 40 ophthalmopathy, 55 to 60 stable hyperthyroidism) was enrolled. An independent validation cohort comprised 18 hyperthyroidism patients and some 16 patients who later progressed from hyperthyroidism to ophthalmopathy. In more than five hyperthyroidism patients, T-cell repertoires of thyroid tissue and blood were compared. After sampling, hyperthyroidism patients received methimazole starting at 30 mg daily, and ophthalmopathy patients received high-dose intravenous methylprednisolone. Overall results and qualifications from the work: The 13-signature model separated ophthalmopathy from stable hyperthyroidism with 85% to 90% sensitivity and approximately 83% specificity in cross-validation, and 80%/75% in the test set. Most of the expanded thyroid clonotypes with a frequency above 0.001 were also detected in blood, and it was suggested that the thyroid immune response may be reflected by blood repertoires. Sample size was not predetermined statistically, and investigators were not blinded to group allocation. In validation, the model predicted ophthalmopathy progression with 70.59% sensitivity and 72.22% specificity; roughly 11 predicted patients were CT-confirmed with GO in a median of approximately six months.

Reading the germline V gene (reference sequence) gives CDR1 SEHNR and CDR2 FQNEAQ. Inclusive of the bounding cysteine and phenylalanine, the CDR3 is 16 residues long. The read is trimmed to its CDR3 DNA, 48 bases read in frame from base 1. A note on this clonotype: The clone's antigen remains unknown. One end of the junction is discordant with germline, which a read error may explain.

For repertoire sequencing, the TCR beta CDR3 regions were amplified from RNA transcripts. A first-round RT-PCR used HTBI primers with the Qiagen OneStep RT-PCR kit, followed by a second-round multiplex PCR, size selection and purification. The libraries underwent paired-end sequencing with 100 bp reads on an Illumina HiSeq2000. The paper's processing steps were these. SOAPnuke was used to process the reads, throwing out any read that had adapters, had uncalled bases, had a mean Phred below 15, or lacked an exact constant-primer or identifier match. COPE v1.2.5 was used to merge the high-quality paired reads. Each unique nucleotide sequence was defined as a clonotype, and clonotypes were aligned to IMGT TRB V, D and J references with MiTCR v1.1. The analysis was limited to V-J combinations with a frequency above 0.0001, which together covered 99.2% of repertoires. A TCR clonal expansion and chaos score per V-J combination was defined as the ratio of F50 clonal expansion to chaos observed in the TCRdist matrix. Welch's t-statistics and random forest were used to reduce features to about a dozen V-J combinations, which were fed into a naive Bayes classifier. The similarity between thyroid and blood repertoires was quantified using the Morisita-Horn index. TCRdb reanalyzed the raw reads on its own, using fastp at Q25 for trimming and MiXCR for clone calling, and kept in-frame beta chains. CDR3 protein sequences are deduplicated, and each keeps its most common genes and DNA. The V and J calls follow TCRdb's processing rather than the paper's. Within this sample are about 660,000 distinct CDR3 sequences, with about two fifths of them counted one time only. Together, the top ten hold around 3.3% of the sample.

Ophthalmopathy patients were characterized by moderately to severely active disease, a Clinical Activity Score of at least 3, a NOSPECS grade of at least 4, and a disease duration under 3 months. Patients with other autoimmune diseases, uncontrolled infections, pregnancy or lactation were excluded from the study. Diagnosis was based on clinical symptoms, serum thyroxine, TRAb, thyroid ultrasound and orbital computed tomography. Ficoll-Paque density gradient centrifugation was used to isolate PBMCs from approximately 10 ml of fresh peripheral blood. Total RNA was extracted using Trizol reagent, and RNA quality was checked on an Agilent 2100 Bioanalyzer.

The sample was peripheral blood. The source of this sequence is an adult man with Graves' ophthalmopathy. This receptor chain uses TRBV7-9 and TRBJ1-2, and the D gene may be TRBD1, 5 bases matching. CDR3 region: CASSQDIAGLTYGYTF. The nucleotide sequence is TGCGCCAGCAGCCAAGATATCGCGGGACTGACTTATGGCTACACCTTC.